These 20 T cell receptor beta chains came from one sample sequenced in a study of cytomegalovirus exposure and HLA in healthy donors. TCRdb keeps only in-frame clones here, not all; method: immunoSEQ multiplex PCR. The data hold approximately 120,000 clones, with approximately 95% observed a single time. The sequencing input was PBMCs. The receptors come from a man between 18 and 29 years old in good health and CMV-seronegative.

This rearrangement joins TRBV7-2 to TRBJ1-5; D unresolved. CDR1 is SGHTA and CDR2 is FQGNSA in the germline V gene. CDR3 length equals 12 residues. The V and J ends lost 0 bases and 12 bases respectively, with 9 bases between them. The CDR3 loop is CASSLARGLQHF. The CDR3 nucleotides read TGTGCCAGCAGCTTAGCAAGAGGGCTCCAGCATTTT.

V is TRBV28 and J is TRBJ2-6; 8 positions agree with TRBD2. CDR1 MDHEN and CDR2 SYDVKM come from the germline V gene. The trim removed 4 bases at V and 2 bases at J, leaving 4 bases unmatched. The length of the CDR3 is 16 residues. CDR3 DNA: TGTGCCAGCAGTTCAGCGGGAGTCGCTGGGGCCAACGTCCTGACTTTC. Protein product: CASSSAGVAGANVLTF.

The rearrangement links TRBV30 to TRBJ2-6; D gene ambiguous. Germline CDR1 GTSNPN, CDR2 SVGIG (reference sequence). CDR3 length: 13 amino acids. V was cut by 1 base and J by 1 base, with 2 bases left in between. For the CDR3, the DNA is TGTGCCTGGAGTGCTTCTGGGGCCAACGTCCTGACTTTC. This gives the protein CAWSASGANVLTF.

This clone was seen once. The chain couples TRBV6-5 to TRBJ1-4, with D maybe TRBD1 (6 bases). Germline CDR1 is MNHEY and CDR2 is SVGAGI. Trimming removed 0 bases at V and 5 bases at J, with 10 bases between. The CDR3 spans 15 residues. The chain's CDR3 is CASSYSGQRNEKLFF. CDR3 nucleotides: TGTGCCAGCAGTTACTCAGGACAGAGAAATGAAAAACTGTTTTTT.

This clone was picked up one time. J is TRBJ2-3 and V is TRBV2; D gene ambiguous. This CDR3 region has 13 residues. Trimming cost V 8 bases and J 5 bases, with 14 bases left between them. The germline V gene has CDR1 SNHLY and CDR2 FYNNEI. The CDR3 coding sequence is TGTGCCAGCCTAGTGTTTGGTAGAGATACGCAGTATTTT. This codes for CASLVFGRDTQYF.

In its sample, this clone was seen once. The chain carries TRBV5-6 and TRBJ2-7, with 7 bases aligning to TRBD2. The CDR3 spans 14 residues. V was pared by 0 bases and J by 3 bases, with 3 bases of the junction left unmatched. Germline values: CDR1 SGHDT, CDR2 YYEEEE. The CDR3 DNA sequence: TGTGCCAGCAGCTTGGGACTAGCCCACTACGAGCAGTACTTC. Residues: CASSLGLAHYEQYF.

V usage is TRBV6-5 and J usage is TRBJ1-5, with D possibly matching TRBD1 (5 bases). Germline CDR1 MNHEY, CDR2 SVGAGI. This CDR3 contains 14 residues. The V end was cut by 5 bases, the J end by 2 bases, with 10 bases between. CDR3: CASSRGMGNQPQHF. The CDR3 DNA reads TGTGCCAGCAGTAGGGGTATGGGCAATCAGCCCCAGCATTTT.

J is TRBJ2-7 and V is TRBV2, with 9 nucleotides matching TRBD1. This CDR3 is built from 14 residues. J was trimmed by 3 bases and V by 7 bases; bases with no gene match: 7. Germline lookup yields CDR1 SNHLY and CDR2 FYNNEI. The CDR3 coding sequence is TGTGCCAGCACCCGGGAGACAGGGGGCTACGAGCAGTACTTC. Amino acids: CASTRETGGYEQYF.

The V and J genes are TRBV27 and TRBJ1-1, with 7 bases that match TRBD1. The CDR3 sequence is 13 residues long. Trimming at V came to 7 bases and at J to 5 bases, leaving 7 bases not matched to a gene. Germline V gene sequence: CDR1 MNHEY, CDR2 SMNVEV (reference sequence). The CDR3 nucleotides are TGTGCCAGCAATCCCCAGACAGGGACTGAAGCTTTCTTT. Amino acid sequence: CASNPQTGTEAFF.

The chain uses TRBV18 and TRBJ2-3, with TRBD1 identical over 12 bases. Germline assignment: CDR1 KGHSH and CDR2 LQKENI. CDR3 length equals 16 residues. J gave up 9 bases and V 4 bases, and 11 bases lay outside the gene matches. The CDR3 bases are TGTGCCAGCTCACATCCCGGGACAGGGGGCCCAGGAACGCAGTATTTT. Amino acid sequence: CASSHPGTGGPGTQYF. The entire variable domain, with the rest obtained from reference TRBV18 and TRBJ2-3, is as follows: NAGVMQNPRHLVRRRGQEARLRCSPMKGHSHVYWYRQLPEEGLKFMVYLQKENIIDESGMPKERFSAEFPKEGPSILRIQQVVRGDSAAYFCASSHPGTGGPGTQYFGPGTRLTVL.

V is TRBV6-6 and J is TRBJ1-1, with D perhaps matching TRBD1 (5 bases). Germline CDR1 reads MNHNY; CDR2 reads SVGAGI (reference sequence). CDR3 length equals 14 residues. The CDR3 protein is CGSSSYRQGEGAFF. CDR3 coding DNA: TGTGGGTCCAGCAGTTACCGCCAGGGTGAAGGAGCTTTCTTT.

CDR3: CASSMGDSNQPQHF. CDR3 sequence (DNA): TGTGCCAGTAGTATGGGAGATAGCAATCAGCCCCAGCATTTT. This chain joins TRBV19 and TRBJ1-5; D is ambiguous. The CDR3 contains 14 residues. Germline lookup yields CDR1 LNHDA and CDR2 SQIVND (reference sequence). Trimming shortened V by 3 bases and J by 0 bases, and 6 bases separated the two germline ends.

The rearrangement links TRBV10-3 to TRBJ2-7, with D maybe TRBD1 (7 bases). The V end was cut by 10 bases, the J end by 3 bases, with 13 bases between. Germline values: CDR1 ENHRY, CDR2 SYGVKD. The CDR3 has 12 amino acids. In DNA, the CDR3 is TGTGCCAGCGGGACAGACAACTACGAGCAGTACTTC. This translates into CASGTDNYEQYF.

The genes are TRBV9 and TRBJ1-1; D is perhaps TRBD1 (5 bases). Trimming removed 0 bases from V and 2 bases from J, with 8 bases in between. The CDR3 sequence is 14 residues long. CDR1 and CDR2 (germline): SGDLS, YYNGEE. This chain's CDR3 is CASSVAGLNTEAFF. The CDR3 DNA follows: TGTGCCAGCAGCGTAGCGGGACTTAACACTGAAGCTTTCTTT.

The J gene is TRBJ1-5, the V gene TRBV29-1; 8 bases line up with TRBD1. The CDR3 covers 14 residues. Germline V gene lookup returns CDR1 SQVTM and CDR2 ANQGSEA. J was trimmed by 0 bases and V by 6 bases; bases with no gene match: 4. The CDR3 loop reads CSVLTGDSNQPQHF. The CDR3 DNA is TGCAGCGTGCTGACAGGGGATAGCAATCAGCCCCAGCATTTT.

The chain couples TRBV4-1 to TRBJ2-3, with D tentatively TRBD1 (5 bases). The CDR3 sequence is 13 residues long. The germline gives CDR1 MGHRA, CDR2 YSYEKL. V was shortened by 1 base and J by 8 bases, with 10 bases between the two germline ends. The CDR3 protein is CASSQAQGSTQYF. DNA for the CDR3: TGCGCCAGCAGCCAAGCCCAGGGCTCTACGCAGTATTTT.

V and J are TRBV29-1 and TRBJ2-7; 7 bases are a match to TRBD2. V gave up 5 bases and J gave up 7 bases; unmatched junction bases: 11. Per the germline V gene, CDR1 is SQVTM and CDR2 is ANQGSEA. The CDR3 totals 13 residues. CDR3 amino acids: CSVFGFTSAEQYF. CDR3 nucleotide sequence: TGCAGCGTTTTCGGCTTCACTAGCGCGGAGCAGTACTTC.

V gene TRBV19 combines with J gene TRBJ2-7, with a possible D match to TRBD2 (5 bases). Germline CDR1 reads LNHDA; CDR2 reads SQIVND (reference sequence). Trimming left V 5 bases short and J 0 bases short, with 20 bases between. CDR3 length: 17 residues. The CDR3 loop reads CASSVSRRATTSYEQYF. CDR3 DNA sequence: TGTGCCAGTAGTGTCTCCCGGCGGGCTACCACCTCCTACGAGCAGTACTTC.

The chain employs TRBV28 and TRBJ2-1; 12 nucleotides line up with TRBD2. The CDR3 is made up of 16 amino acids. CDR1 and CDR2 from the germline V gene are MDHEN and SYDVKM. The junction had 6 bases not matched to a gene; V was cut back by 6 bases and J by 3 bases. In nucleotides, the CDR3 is TGTGCCAGCAGCCAGACGACTAGCGGGAGCTACAATGAGCAGTTCTTC. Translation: CASSQTTSGSYNEQFF.

DNA for the CDR3: TGTGCCAGCAGCCACACAGGGCCCCCCGGGGAGCTGTTTTTT. This translates into CASSHTGPPGELFF. The rearrangement joins TRBV27 to TRBJ2-2; D possibly corresponds to TRBD1 (6 bases). Trimming took 6 bases from V and 6 from J, leaving 14 bases between them. Looked up from germline, CDR1 is MNHEY and CDR2 is SMNVEV (reference sequence). The CDR3 sequence is 14 residues long.